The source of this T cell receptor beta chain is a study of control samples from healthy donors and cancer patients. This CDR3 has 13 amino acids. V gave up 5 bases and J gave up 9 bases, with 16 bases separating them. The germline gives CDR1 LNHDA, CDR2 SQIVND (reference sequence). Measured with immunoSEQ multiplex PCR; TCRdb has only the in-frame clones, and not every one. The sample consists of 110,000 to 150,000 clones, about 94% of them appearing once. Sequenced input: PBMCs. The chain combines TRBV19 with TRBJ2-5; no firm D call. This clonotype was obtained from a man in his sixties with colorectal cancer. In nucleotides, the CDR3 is TGTGCCAGTAGTGCCAACCCCGGTGATTCCCAGTACTTC. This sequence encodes CASSANPGDSQYF.